This passage covers 22 T cell receptor beta chains from one sample sequenced in a study of shared clonotypes between healthy human individuals (dated by TCRdb to 2019 to 2021). The library was prepared using the immunoSEQ multiplex PCR assay. The table comes from immuneACCESS by way of TCRdb, which keeps in-frame sequences with V and J called. Part of the clones is missing from these tables; in studies checked, under half for an unresolved V gene and the rest for unknown reasons. The sample profile shows fewer than 1.6 million clones; approximately 98.5% of them were found once. The ten top clones hold around 0.33% of the sample. Material for sequencing was naive CD4+ T cells sorted from blood. Per the publication, the cell subset or site label means: CD45RA+ positively selected. These receptors were obtained from a man aged 25 to 40 in good health.

The chain links TRBV9 to TRBJ2-1, with TRBD2 matching over 12 bases. V lost 0 bases and J lost 9; bases outside the gene matches: 4. The CDR3 loop spans 15 amino acids. From germline, CDR1 is SGDLS and CDR2 YYNGEE. The CDR3 here is CASSVETSGGSEQFF. CDR3 DNA sequence: TGTGCCAGCAGCGTAGAGACTAGCGGGGGATCTGAGCAGTTCTTC.

Written as DNA, the CDR3 is TGTGCCAGCAGCTTGCTTGGGGGGAACTATGGCTACACCTTC. It specifies CASSLLGGNYGYTF. The chain carries TRBV5-6 and TRBJ1-2; D is perhaps TRBD1 (5 bases). Trimming took 1 base from V and 2 from J, leaving 9 bases between them. The CDR3 consists of 14 residues. Germline CDR1 and CDR2: SGHDT and YYEEEE.

A word on this clone: This specimen includes other DNA sequences encoding the same CDR3. The rearrangement links TRBV5-1 to TRBJ2-7, with TRBD2 as a possible D gene (5 bases). This CDR3 comprises 14 residues. V lost 2 bases to trimming and J lost 0 bases, with 9 bases between them. Germline CDR1 SGHRS, CDR2 YFSETQ. The CDR3 spells CASSFSGGSYEQYF. The CDR3 region has the DNA TGCGCCAGCAGCTTCTCAGGAGGCTCCTACGAGCAGTACTTC.

This chain uses TRBV2 with TRBJ2-7, with TRBD1 matching over 10 bases. Germline-derived CDR1 and CDR2 are SNHLY and FYNNEI. The J segment lost 4 bases and the V segment lost 8 bases, leaving 2 bases of the junction unmatched. This CDR3 has 12 amino acids. Here the CDR3 reads CASRQGAYEQYF. In DNA, the CDR3 is TGTGCCAGCCGACAGGGGGCTTACGAGCAGTACTTC.

The V and J genes are TRBV5-4 and TRBJ2-5, with TRBD2 matching 7 bases. This CDR3 is 13 amino acids long. With 4 bases clipped from V and 5 bases from J, the junction kept 5 bases outside the gene matches. In germline, CDR1 is SGHNT, CDR2 YYREEE (reference sequence). The CDR3 protein is CASSATSRETQYF. CDR3 sequence (DNA): TGTGCCAGCAGCGCGACTAGCCGGGAGACCCAGTACTTC.

The rearrangement uses TRBV5-6 and TRBJ2-1; 8 bases map to TRBD2. Unmatched junction bases numbered 15, after V lost 1 base and J lost 6 bases. The CDR3 is made up of 18 amino acids. Looked up from germline, CDR1 is SGHDT and CDR2 is YYEEEE. In DNA, the CDR3 is TGTGCCAGCAGCTTGCGTTCCTTAACCAGCGGGGGTATCAATGAGCAGTTCTTC. Its translation: CASSLRSLTSGGINEQFF.

The V call is TRBV6-5, the J call TRBJ2-7; D unresolved. There are 11 residues in the CDR3. Germline CDR1 is MNHEY and CDR2 is SVGAGI. Trimming cost V 5 bases and J 4 bases, with 6 bases left between them. The CDR3 loop reads CASSHRYEQYF. CDR3 DNA sequence: TGTGCCAGCAGTCATAGATACGAGCAGTACTTC.

This chain links TRBV21-1 with TRBJ1-2; the DNA was not used to check the table's D call, TRBD1. TRBV21-1 is marked as a pseudogene. This CDR3 region has 22 residues. The CDR3 DNA reads as TGTGCCAGCAGCAAAGAAGTGGGGACCCGGACAGAAAGAACCCCAGACTACTATGGCTACACCTTC. This codes for CASSKEVGTRTERTPDYYGYTF.

The J gene is TRBJ2-1, the V gene TRBV11-2, with D possibly called TRBD1 or TRBD2 (5 bases each). Trimming cost V 3 bases and J 2 bases, with 11 bases left between them. The CDR3 runs to 15 residues. Germline CDR1 reads SGHAT; CDR2 reads FQNNGV. The CDR3 loop is CASSLGRATYNEQFF. In nucleotides, the CDR3 is TGTGCCAGCAGCTTGGGGCGGGCGACCTACAATGAGCAGTTCTTC.

This clone appeared a single time. The gene calls are TRBV18 and TRBJ1-2, with D possibly matching TRBD1 (5 bases). This CDR3 contains 13 residues. V dropped 4 bases and J dropped 3 bases, with 9 bases sitting between them. The germline gives CDR1 KGHSH, CDR2 LQKENI. The CDR3 sequence is CASSLGTDYGYTF. CDR3 nucleotide sequence: TGTGCCAGCTCACTCGGGACTGACTATGGCTACACCTTC.

This chain connects TRBV15 to TRBJ2-3; D gene uncertain. The V gene lost 1 base and the J gene lost 2 bases, with 10 bases spanning the gap. CDR1 is LNHNV and CDR2 is YYDKDF in the germline V gene (reference sequence). The CDR3 has 15 amino acids. CDR3 nucleotides: TGTGCCACCAGCAGAGGCACTCTACACACAGATACGCAGTATTTT. Amino acids: CATSRGTLHTDTQYF.

V usage is TRBV5-1 and J usage is TRBJ2-7; D may be TRBD1 (6 bases). The CDR3 loop spans 15 amino acids. Trimming stripped 1 base from V and 1 base from J, with 12 bases between. CDR1 and CDR2 from the germline V gene are SGHRS and YFSETQ. CDR3 in DNA: TGCGCCAGCAGCTTGACAGGGCCCCGGTCCTACGAGCAGTACTTC. Protein: CASSLTGPRSYEQYF.

The genes are TRBV29-1 and TRBJ1-2; 7 nucleotides agree with TRBD1. This CDR3 has 13 residues. V lost 3 bases and J lost 8; bases outside the gene matches: 9. Germline V lookup: CDR1 SQVTM, CDR2 ANQGSEA. In DNA, the CDR3 is TGCAGCGTTGATCCACAGGGGAGAACGGGCTACACCTTC. Protein product: CSVDPQGRTGYTF.

The chain links TRBV7-2 to TRBJ2-1; perhaps D is TRBD1 or TRBD2 (7 bases each). There are 17 residues in the CDR3. The V gene lost 4 bases and the J gene lost 9 bases, with 25 bases spanning the gap. CDR1 and CDR2 from the germline V gene are SGHTA and FQGNSA. The CDR3, as DNA: TGTGCCAGCAGCTATACCTCGGGAGGTAGAGGGGGCGCTGAGCAGTTCTTC. Protein: CASSYTSGGRGGAEQFF.

This sequence joins TRBV7-8 and TRBJ2-2, with unresolved D. This CDR3 is 14 amino acids long. The V and J ends lost 0 bases and 5 bases respectively, with 7 bases between them. Per germline, CDR1 SGHVS and CDR2 FQNEAQ. In nucleotides, the CDR3 is TGTGCCAGCAGCTTAGCGGGGTGGACCGGGGAGCTGTTTTTT. Translation gives CASSLAGWTGELFF.

The chain recombines TRBV29-1 with TRBJ2-7, with 8 bases that match TRBD1. CDR3 length: 12 residues. V gave up 7 bases and J gave up 6 bases; unmatched junction bases: 8. Germline CDR1 reads SQVTM; CDR2 reads ANQGSEA. The chain's CDR3 is CSAHPGGGEQYF. In nucleotides, the CDR3 is TGCAGCGCCCATCCAGGGGGCGGCGAGCAGTACTTC.

The chain uses TRBV18 and TRBJ2-1; a weak D match, TRBD2 (6 bases). The CDR3 covers 16 residues. CDR1 and CDR2 (germline): KGHSH, LQKENI. The V gene lost 3 bases and the J gene lost 2 bases, with 14 bases spanning the gap. The CDR3 DNA follows: TGTGCCAGCTCACCCCGGGACTCATGGACCTACAATGAGCAGTTCTTC. This translates into CASSPRDSWTYNEQFF.

The chain recombines TRBV5-4 with TRBJ2-7; the match to TRBD2 covers 10 bases. The ends lost 4 bases at V and 2 bases at J; junction bases unmatched: 9. The germline V gene has CDR1 SGHNT and CDR2 YYREEE (reference sequence). This CDR3 contains 16 residues. CDR3 DNA: TGTGCCAGCAGCCCCCTGCCAGCGGGAGGGGCCTACGAGCAGTACTTC. Protein product: CASSPLPAGGAYEQYF.

The chain recombines TRBV29-1 with TRBJ2-2; weak D call: TRBD1 (7 bases). The CDR3 runs to 14 residues. Trimming took 7 bases from V and 0 from J, leaving 12 bases between them. Germline CDR1 is SQVTM and CDR2 is ANQGSEA. CDR3 in DNA: TGCAGCGGGGCGGGGACAGCGAACACCGGGGAGCTGTTTTTT. As protein: CSGAGTANTGELFF.

The chain uses TRBV6-1 and TRBJ2-2; D might be TRBD1 or TRBD2, each matching 5 bases. This CDR3 spans 15 amino acids. The V end lost 5 bases, the J end lost 3 bases, and 13 bases lay between the germline ends. Germline assignment: CDR1 MNHNS and CDR2 SASEGT. The CDR3 bases are TGTGCCAGCAGTAGGGACGGACTCTACACCGGGGAGCTGTTTTTT. Protein: CASSRDGLYTGELFF.

This chain uses TRBV5-1 with TRBJ2-7, with 12 bases matching TRBD1. Germline V CDR1 and CDR2: SGHRS, YFSETQ. The CDR3 runs 16 residues. Trimming at V came to 2 bases and at J to 5 bases, leaving 8 bases not matched to a gene. The CDR3 loop reads CASSLSGQGARNEQYF. The CDR3 DNA reads TGCGCCAGCAGCTTATCGGGACAGGGGGCCAGGAACGAGCAGTACTTC. Looking up the rest from reference TRBV5-1 and TRBJ2-7 gives the full variable domain: KAGVTQTPRYLIKTRGQQVTLSCSPISGHRSVSWYQQTPGQGLQFLFEYFSETQRNKGNFPGRFSGRQFSNSRSEMNVSTLELGDSALYLCASSLSGQGARNEQYFGPGTRLTVT.

The V and J genes are TRBV11-2 and TRBJ2-7; 15 bases align to TRBD2. CDR3 length equals 16 residues. Germline loops: CDR1 SGHAT, CDR2 FQNNGV. The trim removed 1 base at V and 5 bases at J, leaving 3 bases unmatched. CDR3 sequence: CASSLGTSGRDHEQYF. The CDR3, as DNA: TGTGCCAGCAGCTTAGGGACTAGCGGGAGGGACCACGAGCAGTACTTC.